This T cell receptor beta chain originates from a study of CD8 T cells in Susac syndrome. This CDR3 comprises 16 residues. Germline loops: CDR1 SGHNT, CDR2 YYREEE (reference sequence). Unmatched junction bases numbered 8, after V lost 3 bases and J lost 6 bases. This clonotype appeared once. With random hexamers, roughly 0.45 to 1 ug RNA was reverse transcribed. Using its own MiXCR run on the immunoSEQ multiplex PCR reads, TCRdb lists one record per CDR3 protein. The sample yields around 280,000 distinct CDR3 sequences, roughly 84% seen once. Sequencing of TCR beta was carried out in blood CD8+ and CD4+ T cells.

The chain carries TRBV5-4 and TRBJ2-2, with TRBD2 matching 10 bases. Sequenced: CD8+ T cells from PBMCs. The source of this sequence is a human donor with multiple sclerosis. CDR3 DNA: TGTGCCAGCAGCTCCTTAGCGGGAGGTGGAGCCGGGGAGCTGTTTTTT. Translating gives CASSSLAGGGAGELFF.